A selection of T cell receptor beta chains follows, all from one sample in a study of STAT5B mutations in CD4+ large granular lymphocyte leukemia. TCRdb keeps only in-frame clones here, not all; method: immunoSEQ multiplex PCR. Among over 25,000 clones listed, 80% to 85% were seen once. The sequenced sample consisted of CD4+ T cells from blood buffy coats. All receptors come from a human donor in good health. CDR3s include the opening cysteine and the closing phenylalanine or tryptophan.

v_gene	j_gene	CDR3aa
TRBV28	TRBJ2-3	CASSRDRGDTQYF
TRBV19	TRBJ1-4	CASSMATGHEKLFF
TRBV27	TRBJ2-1	CASRTLAEYNEQFF
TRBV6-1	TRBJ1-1	CASIIQGNTEAFF
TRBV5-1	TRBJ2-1	CASSTGTSGGNEQFF
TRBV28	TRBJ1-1	CASSPGQVNTEAFF
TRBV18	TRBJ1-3	CASSPPAVPGNTIYF
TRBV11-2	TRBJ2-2	CASSLDGAGELFF
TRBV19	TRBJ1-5	CASRRDLLHSNQPQHF
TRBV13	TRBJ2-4	CASSFTGVKNIQYF
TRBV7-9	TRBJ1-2	CASSFTSITNYGYTF
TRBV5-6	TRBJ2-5	CASSLFLAGFQETQYF
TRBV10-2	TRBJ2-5	CASRPGQGVTETQYF
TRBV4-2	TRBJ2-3	CASSQDPQVGTDTQYF
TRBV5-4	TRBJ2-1	CASSPVGTRGSNEQFF
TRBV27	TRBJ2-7	CASSLTPGAYRGEQYF
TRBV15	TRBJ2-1	CATSGQDWHNEQFF
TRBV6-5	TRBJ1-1	CASSREANTEAFF
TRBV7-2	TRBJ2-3	CASSPGLAGGADTQYF
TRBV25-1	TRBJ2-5	CASSVEGKETQYF
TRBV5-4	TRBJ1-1	CASSLNWGNTEAFF
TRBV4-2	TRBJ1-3	CASSPPGGSSGNTIYF
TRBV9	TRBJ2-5	CASSVGGALRETQYF
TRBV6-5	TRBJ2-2	CASSSTGGTGELFF
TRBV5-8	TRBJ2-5	CASSFADRGPKTQYF
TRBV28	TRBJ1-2	CASSSGTGGYGYTF
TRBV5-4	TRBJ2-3	CASSLGAASGGYTDTQYF
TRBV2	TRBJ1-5	CASSGTGGYQPQHF
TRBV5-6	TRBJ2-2	CASSLFLRGTGELFF
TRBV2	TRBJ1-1	CASNSGTGSRAFF
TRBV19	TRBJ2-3	CASSRQHTDTQYF
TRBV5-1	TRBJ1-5	CASSPGGADQPQHF
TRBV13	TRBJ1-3	CASSLDRGSGNTIYF
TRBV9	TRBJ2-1	CASSVEVGSYNEQFF
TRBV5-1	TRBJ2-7	CASSLAPGRGVNEQYF
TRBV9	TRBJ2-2	CASSVEAGLNTGELFF
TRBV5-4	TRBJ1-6	CASGSRDSPLHF
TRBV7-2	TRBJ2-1	CASSLVLLAGSEQFF
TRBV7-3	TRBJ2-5	CASSLVGEETQYF
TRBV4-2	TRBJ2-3	CASSQGSADTQYF
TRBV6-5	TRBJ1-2	CASRQGAEYGYTF
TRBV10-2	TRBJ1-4	CASSESGGGEKLFF
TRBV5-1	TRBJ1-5	CASSLGTGLSNQPQHF
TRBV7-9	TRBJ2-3	CASSFVLSDTQYF
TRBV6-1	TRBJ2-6	CASSEGAGGANVLTF
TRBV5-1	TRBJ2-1	CASTRTGGYEQFF
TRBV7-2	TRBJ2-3	CASSRSADTQYF
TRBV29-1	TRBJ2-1	CSVGLAGAYYNEQFF
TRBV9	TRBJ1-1	CASSRGTANTEAFF
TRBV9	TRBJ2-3	CASSNRGAPSTDTQYF
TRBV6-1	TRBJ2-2	CASSEGGTGELFF